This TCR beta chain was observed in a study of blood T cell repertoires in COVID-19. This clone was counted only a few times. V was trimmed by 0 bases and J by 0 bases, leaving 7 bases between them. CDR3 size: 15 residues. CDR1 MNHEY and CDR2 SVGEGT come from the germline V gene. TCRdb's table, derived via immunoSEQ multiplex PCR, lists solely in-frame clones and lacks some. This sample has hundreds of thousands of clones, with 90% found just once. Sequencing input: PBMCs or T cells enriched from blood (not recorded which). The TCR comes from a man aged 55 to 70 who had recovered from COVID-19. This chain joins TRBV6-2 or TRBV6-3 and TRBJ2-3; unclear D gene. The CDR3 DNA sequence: TGTGCCAGCAGTTACTCATCTAAGAGCACAGATACGCAGTATTTT. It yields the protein CASSYSSKSTDTQYF.